The source of this T cell receptor beta chain is a study of beta chain features in type 1 diabetes. Study at large: Sorted cells from all samples, numbering approximately 100 million, were examined.

Comments on this clone: As yet, its antigen is unknown.

The whole isolated RNA underwent reverse transcription, so sequencing captured expressed TCRB transcripts. Measured with immunoSEQ multiplex PCR; TCRdb has only the in-frame clones, and not every one. Here the sample spans some 640,000 clones, about 14% being singletons. Findings and caveats of the study: Within each of all four CD4+ subsets, Type 1 diabetes patients had TCRB CDR3s that were moderately but significantly shorter.

CD45RO/CCR7/CD25/CD127/CD95/CD27 separated CD4+ naive, central memory, regulatory and stem cell-like memory cells by sorting. Purities over 95% were achieved in all sorted populations. Trimming took off 5 bases at V and 3 bases at J, with 10 bases between the two ends. Germline loops: CDR1 KGHSH, CDR2 LQKENI. There are 13 residues in the CDR3. Sequenced sample: naive CD4+ T cells from blood. The gene calls are TRBV18 and TRBJ2-5; D is perhaps TRBD1 (6 bases). This sequence originates from a man between 18 and 35 years old with type 1 diabetes. CDR3 amino acids: CASSYAGEETQYF. In DNA, the CDR3 is TGTGCCAGCTCATACGCAGGGGAAGAGACCCAGTACTTC.